This T cell receptor (beta chain) came from a study of cytomegalovirus exposure and HLA in healthy donors (dated by TCRdb to the late 2010s). About the investigation overall: In an earlier analysis of around 540 of the donors, around 290 Gb of sequence data and about 110 million unique TCR beta sequences from roughly 200 million T cells were reported. An early release covering roughly 600 HLA-typed donors comprised about 320 gigabases of sequencing data and around 80 million unique TCR sequences. Of the 350 to 450 genotyped donors, 70% to 90% were placed in the genetic ancestry cluster associated with self-reported Caucasian donors. The study aimed to test whether cataloging public T cell receptors could reveal signatures of past pathogen exposure. The T cell repertoires of some 670 subjects were profiled by immunosequencing and related to cytomegalovirus serostatus. In addition to the first cohort of around 670 subjects, a separate validation cohort of 130 or so different subjects was used. To predict cytomegalovirus infection status, the study brought together high-throughput TCR immunosequencing, statistical association of individual TCRs with disease status, and machine learning. To study patterns of TCR occurrence, a later analysis re-analyzed previously published TCR beta repertoires from hundreds of donors and added high-resolution HLA genotyping. In the later analysis, no new phenotypic data were used to find candidate immune exposures; instead, reliance was placed on TCR beta sequences and their occurrence across donors. To decide whether each TCR beta V gene segment behaved as functional or pseudogenic, an earlier analysis of several hundred of the donors relied on high-throughput TCR beta sequencing. Donor age, sex, ethnicity and CMV serostatus were compiled together with the repertoire data. A later genetic analysis used genome-wide SNP genotypes for about 55% of the 666 donors, treating that subset as a discovery cohort. Every discovery cohort repertoire had been produced on one sequencing platform. Both class I and class II loci were covered by HLA typing, at four-digit resolution. The number of donors typed differed by locus, with about 620-630 for A, B, C, DRB1 and DQB1, 522 for DQA1, about 610 for DPA1, and about 450 for DPB1. Five DR-DQ haplotypes were handled as single units for association and clustering, since linkage in the cohort was strong. Among 300 to 500 genotyped donors of the cohort, an average of about 220,000 unique TCR beta nucleotide sequences was sequenced per donor, of which about 18% were non-productive.

Overall study results and their limits: It was suggested by the authors that the approach could potentially be generalized to other disease states and immunological phenotypes. In a later analysis, most CMV-associated TCR beta chains were found to appear HLA-restricted, with HLA associations seemingly driven largely by CMV exposure. The 87-base-pair reads could not distinguish some IMGT-functional V segments, including TRBV6-2 and TRBV6-3, so those segments were excluded. According to a later genetic analysis, donors in an Asian-associated ancestry cluster had fewer N-insertions in productive TCRs than the roughly 700-donor mean. In the study, 150 to 200 TCR beta chains were listed as associated with cytomegalovirus. A cluster of highly shared sequence variants was judged likely to represent a technical artifact of the sequencing pipeline. When HLA alleles, especially DR and DQ, strongly co-occurred, attributing TCR associations to individual alleles was difficult. In both the original and validation cohorts, the classifier was reported to diagnose cytomegalovirus status with high specificity and sensitivity. In a later analysis, more than 15,000 TCR beta sequences were associated with specific HLA alleles at a false discovery rate of 0.05. Three of the identified cytomegalovirus-associated TCR beta chains were confirmed in vitro to be specific for cytomegalovirus antigens. A later analysis found that TCR association rates varied across HLA loci, with DRB1 alleles showing the most associated TCRs and HLA-C alleles the fewest. Roughly uniform sequencing depth across donors was assumed in presence/absence analyses, although this assumption may not hold. Across donors, most TCR sequences were observed very rarely, whereas some public TCRs were present in many individuals. V-gene and J-gene trimming of TCR beta chains was associated with a missense DCLRE1C variant in a later genetic analysis, and the association was replicated in an independent cohort. CMV serostatus was the only immune exposure information available for the cohort. A further reported finding was that TCR beta sequences accurately predicted the HLA-A and HLA-B alleles for most subjects in the first cohort. Only TCR beta chains were sequenced in this cohort, and the absence of alpha or paired-chain data limited detectable features. Because HLA typing was unavailable for some donors at each locus, only the typed subset was used in association tests. Around 16 rarely observed V segments, including chromosome 9 orphons, were excluded from the earlier analysis of just under 600 of the donors because counts were too low. Broadly in line with IMGT annotations, most TCR beta V segments showed up in productive rearrangements about 90% or about 30% of the time in an earlier analysis of some 590 of the donors. In a later analysis, HLA-associated TCR beta chains were found to be more clonally expanded and to have lower generation probabilities than equally common non-associated chains. A later analysis reported that several top co-occurrence clusters appeared linked to parvovirus B19, influenza, CMV and Epstein-Barr virus. Linkage disequilibrium might explain the correlated functional status among segregating V segments, but an unknown experimental factor could not be ruled out.

CDR1 and CDR2, looked up from the germline V gene, are SNHLY and FYNNEI. The CDR3, from cysteine to phenylalanine, totals 12 residues. Kept here is only the CDR3 DNA, which spans 36 bases and is read in frame from base 1. The library was obtained by the immunoSEQ multiplex PCR assay. For the multiplex PCR, a mixture combining 60 forward primers for TCR Vbeta segments and 13 reverse primers for TCR Jbeta segments was used. The CDR3 region of rearranged TCR beta genes was amplified from genomic DNA with a multiplex PCR assay. On the Illumina HiSeq System, the amplified TCR beta libraries were sequenced as 87-base-pair reads. On the study's bioinformatics: Across the roughly 670 repertoires, a later analysis counted approximately 83 million unique TCR beta chains, some 11 million of which were shared by at least two donors. A nearest-neighbor algorithm error-corrected the raw reads and collapsed the reads into unique sequences, merging closely related sequences to remove PCR and sequencing errors. CDR3 sequences were aligned to IMGT reference sequences to assign V, D and J gene segments. For a sequence to be retained, at least a six-nucleotide match to both a V gene segment and a J gene segment was required. A rearrangement was called productive if the CDR3 had no stop codons and remained in frame with V and J, and every other rearrangement was called non-productive. CDR3 was defined according to IMGT convention as the region running from the second conserved V-encoded cysteine to the conserved J-encoded phenylalanine. The earlier analysis of some 550 of the donors excluded any sequence lacking an unambiguous match to a single V gene segment. In an earlier analysis of a few hundred of the donors, V segments were called functional above 56.7% productive rearrangements and were called segregating when the between-donor standard deviation exceeded 5%. A statistical classification framework was developed to diagnose cytomegalovirus status using the catalog of TCR beta chain sequences. In a later analysis, V and J genes were assigned by comparing TCR nucleotide sequences against IMGT/GENE-DB human TR gene sequences. In a later analysis, CDR3 sequences and most-parsimonious VDJ recombination scenarios were assigned using the TCRdist pipeline. In a later analysis, each TCR beta chain was defined by its CDR3 amino acid sequence together with its V-gene family, and reads lacking a unique V-gene family were excluded. A later analysis removed 550 to 650 highly shared, low-generation-probability nucleotide sequences to deal with suspected cross-contamination and a sequencing artifact. In a later analysis, a clonal expansion index was calculated for each public chain from normalized within-repertoire ranks of inferred template counts. Generation probabilities in a later analysis came from a VDJ recombination model fitted to out-of-frame rearrangements, and those results were checked against IGoR. A later analysis scored TCR-TCR, TCR-HLA and TCR-CMV co-occurrence with hypergeometric tests, applying a repertoire-size bias correction to TCR pairs. A later analysis estimated false discovery rates by permuting HLA or CMV assignments 20 times. In a later analysis, co-occurring TCRs were grouped using DBSCAN, with TCRdist sequence similarity added in when clustering inside HLA-allele-positive subsets. Repertoires with fewer than 30,000 or more than 120,000 public chains, plus five repertoires with anomalous nucleotide sharing, were excluded from co-occurrence clustering. TCRdb holds this immuneACCESS table with in-frame rearrangements only. Some clones are missing; in checked studies, unresolved V genes explain under half, and the rest has no known cause. V and J calls and clone size are given by that table; D and trimming were obtained from the DNA. The sample table contains about 34,000 clones; only one count was recorded for less than 85% of them. The leading ten clones occupy approximately 10% of the sample.

The cohort consisted of fewer than 700 healthy bone marrow donors. At the time of sampling, all cohort members were nominally healthy, though unrecorded immune exposures were likely present. The donor was CMV seropositive and was included in the group of approximately 300 seropositive cohort members. A peripheral blood sample was provided by each donor, and peripheral blood mononuclear cells were used for TCR beta sequencing. Genomic DNA was extracted from the blood cell samples with the Qiagen DNeasy Blood Extraction Kit. Regarding this clone: Its antigen is unknown. Per-nucleotide qualities are absent, and no much larger clonotype sits a single base away.

Sequences were obtained from PBMCs. This sequence originates from a woman younger than 35 in good health and CMV-seropositive. The chain was built from TRBV2 and TRBJ2-5; the D gene lacks a confident call. The J call may be incorrect, as the DNA end agrees better with TRBJ2-7. The nucleotides are TGTGCCAGCAGTGTCTCCGGGTACGAGCAGTACTTC. Its protein is CASSVSGYEQYF.